These 10 T cell receptor beta chains were sequenced from one sample in a study of tumor-infiltrating lymphocytes in primary liver carcinoma (dated by TCRdb to 2016 to 2017). The sequencer listed for this sample is Illumina HiSeq 2500. TCRbeta-specific cDNA was reverse-transcribed from approximately 0.5 ug total RNA using a constant-region primer and ProtoScript II reverse transcriptase. Three nested multiplex PCR rounds, following a slightly modified ARM-PCR procedure, were used to build the TCRbeta libraries. Multiplex TRBV1-TRBV30 forward primers and a Cbeta reverse primer were used in the first two PCR rounds, each of which was run for 10 cycles. Clones were called with MiXCR by TCRdb after fastp trimmed the public reads at Q25, and only in-frame beta chains were retained. For every CDR3 protein sequence, its rows merge into one entry that carries the most common genes and DNA. The sample yields a few hundred thousand distinct CDR3 sequences; 50% to 75% were counted once. The ten top clones hold about a sixth of the sample.

TRIzol reagent was used to extract blood RNA from unsorted whole blood, while the DNeasy Blood & Tissue kit provided the germline DNA. Specimen: peripheral blood. Every receptor here comes from a woman aged 25-40 years with primary liver carcinoma and hepatitis B virus infection.

This clonotype has a count of ten or more. The chain has TRBV29-1 and TRBJ2-1; no reliable D call. Germline CDR1 and CDR2: SQVTM and ANQGSEA. The germline V and J ends were trimmed by 8 bases and 10 bases, with 15 bases remaining between them. This CDR3 region has 11 residues. The CDR3 DNA reads as TGCAGCTGGGCCCGGGCTCAGGAGCAGTTCTTC. Translated, it gives CSWARAQEQFF.

Regarding this clonotype: Likely a read error: the CDR3 ends without its conserved phenylalanine or tryptophan. The J gene is TRBJ2-1, the V gene TRBV7-9; D is ambiguous. CDR3 length: 16 amino acids. CDR1 is SEHNR and CDR2 is FQNEAQ in the germline V gene (reference sequence). The CDR3 bases are TGTGCCAGTAGCTTAAACCCGGACGGCGAGGACAATGAGCAGTTCCTC. Its translation: CASSLNPDGEDNEQFL.

In its sample, this clonotype was seen many times. This chain links TRBV11-1 with TRBJ2-1, with 8 bases that match TRBD2. This CDR3 comprises 17 residues. Germline values: CDR1 SGHAT, CDR2 FQDESV (reference sequence). V was clipped by 2 bases and J by 7 bases; unmatched bases: 13. The CDR3 region has the DNA TGTGCCAGCAGCTTAAAGTCCGGGAGGGACCTCCGGAATGAGCAGTTCTTC. Its protein is CASSLKSGRDLRNEQFF. Full variable domain (remainder filled in from reference TRBV11-1 and TRBJ2-1): EAEVAQSPRYKITEKSQAVAFWCDPISGHATLYWYRQILGQGPELLVQFQDESVVDDSQLPKDRFSAERLKGVDSTLKIQPAELGDSAMYLCASSLKSGRDLRNEQFFGPGTRLTVL.

Remarks on this clonotype: It may be a read error: a sequence one base away is much more abundant. The V call is TRBV7-8, the J call TRBJ2-7, with D perhaps TRBD1 or TRBD2 (5 bases each). The V gene's germline CDR1 is SGHVS and CDR2 FQNEAQ. The CDR3 is 13 amino acids. This CDR3 is CASSSGTLYERYF. In DNA, the CDR3 is TGTGCCAGCAGCTCCGGGACCCTTTACGAGCGGTACTTC.

Notes on this clonotype: A read error may be the cause here, since a much bigger clone is one base away. The V and J genes are TRBV11-2 and TRBJ2-3; 8 bases are shared with TRBD2. The CDR3 length is 18 residues. Trimming at V came to 5 bases and at J to 0 bases, leaving 13 bases not matched to a gene. The germline gives CDR1 SGHAT, CDR2 FQNNGV. CDR3 in DNA: TGTGCCAGCAGCCCCTACCCACCGACTAGCGCTAGCACAGATACGCAGTATTTT. Translated: CASSPYPPTSASTDTQYF.

Comments on this clonotype: Given a much more abundant clone one base away, this may be a read error. V and J are TRBV4-1 and TRBJ2-1; the D is unclear. CDR1 is MGHRA and CDR2 is YSYEKL in the germline V gene. The CDR3 has 13 residues. The CDR3 sequence: CVSSHDFNNEQFF. DNA of the CDR3: TGCGTCAGCAGCCACGACTTCAACAATGAGCAGTTCTTC.

This chain links TRBV4-1 with TRBJ1-6; D is possibly TRBD1 (5 bases). V was clipped by 1 base and J by 7 bases, with 11 bases between them. Germline V lookup: CDR1 MGHRA, CDR2 YSYEKL. This CDR3 is built from 15 residues. CDR3 sequence: CASSQGTGWNSPLHF. CDR3 nucleotides: TGCGCCAGCAGCCAAGGTACAGGCTGGAATTCACCCCTCCACTTT.

Written as DNA, the CDR3 is TGCGCCAGCAGCCCAGGACAGGGGGGCTGGTTGGAGCAGTTCTTC. Its translation is CASSPGQGGWLEQFF. The chain employs TRBV5-1 and TRBJ2-1, with 10 nucleotides matching TRBD1. The ends lost 4 bases at V and 10 bases at J; junction bases unmatched: 11. This CDR3 comprises 15 residues. From germline, CDR1 is SGHRS and CDR2 YFSETQ.

The chain joins TRBV30 to TRBJ2-7; D may be TRBD2 (7 bases). Germline assignment: CDR1 GTSNPN and CDR2 SVGIG (reference sequence). Between the trimmed V and J ends, which lost 1 base and 0 bases, there was a span of 13 bases. The CDR3 is 15 residues long. The DNA for the CDR3 is TGTGCCTGGAGTGCTAGGGGGGGACGCTCCTACGAGCAGTACTTC. Translation: CAWSARGGRSYEQYF.

About this clonotype: Here the CDR3 omits its conserved ending phenylalanine or tryptophan, so a read error is the likely source. Written as DNA, the CDR3 is TGTGCCAGCATTTCCCGTTCGGGTGGGGCTGAAGCTTTCTGT. As protein: CASISRSGGAEAFC. This chain joins TRBV6-6 and TRBJ1-1, with D unresolved. Germline V gene data show CDR1 as MNHNY and CDR2 as SVGAGI (reference sequence). Trimming pared 7 bases from V and 6 bases from J, leaving 18 bases between. The CDR3 extends over 14 amino acids.